This T cell receptor beta chain was documented in a study of T-cell memory formation after mild COVID-19. V was trimmed by 3 bases and J by 3 bases, leaving 3 bases between them. Germline CDR1 is SNHLY and CDR2 is FYNNEI. The CDR3 runs to 12 residues. Study findings and constraints: What remained unconfirmed was the SARS-CoV-2 specificity of second-wave clones peaking on day 37. Chiefly within CM and EM were the contracting CD4+ clones; CD8+ ones were within EMRA.

As for this clonotype: The antigen is unknown.

From the 5' RACE reads, TCRdb called clonotypes with MiXCR, one entry per CDR3 protein. This sample has 450,000 to 650,000 distinct CDR3 sequences, with less than 25% found just once. Sequenced sample: PBMCs or a T cell subset sorted from them (not recorded which). The chain links TRBV2 to TRBJ2-1; D unresolved. The TCR originated in an adult woman who had mild COVID-19 (a few samples of this study predate the infection). Cell type and time point are not known. The CDR3 reads CASSDHYNEQFF. The CDR3 region has the DNA TGTGCCAGCAGTGATCACTACAATGAGCAGTTCTTC.